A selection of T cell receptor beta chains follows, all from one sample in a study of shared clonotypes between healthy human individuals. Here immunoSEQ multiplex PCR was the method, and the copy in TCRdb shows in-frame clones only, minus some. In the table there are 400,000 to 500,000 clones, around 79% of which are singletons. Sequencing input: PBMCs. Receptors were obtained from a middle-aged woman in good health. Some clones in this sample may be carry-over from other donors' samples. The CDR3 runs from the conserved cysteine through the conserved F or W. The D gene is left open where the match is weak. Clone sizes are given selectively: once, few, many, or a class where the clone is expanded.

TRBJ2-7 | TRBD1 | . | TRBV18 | CASSLRDRPYEQYF | TGTGCCAGCTCACTCCGGGACAGACCCTACGAGCAGTACTTC
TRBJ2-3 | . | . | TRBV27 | CASQTFWARGTDTQYF | TGTGCCAGCCAAACTTTCTGGGCCAGGGGCACAGATACGCAGTATTTT
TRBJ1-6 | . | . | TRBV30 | CAWSTGLSSPLHF | TGTGCCTGGAGCACAGGACTAAGTTCACCCCTCCACTTT
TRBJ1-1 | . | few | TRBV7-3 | CASSLSGDEAFF | TGTGCCAGCAGCCTGTCGGGGGACGAAGCTTTCTTT
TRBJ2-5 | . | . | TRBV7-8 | CASSLDLGRGDETQYF | TGTGCCAGCAGCTTAGATCTGGGCAGGGGAGATGAGACCCAGTACTTC
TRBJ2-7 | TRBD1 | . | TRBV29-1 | CSVKTGAMGYEQYF | TGCAGCGTAAAGACAGGGGCGATGGGGTACGAGCAGTACTTC
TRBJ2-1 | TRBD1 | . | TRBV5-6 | CASSLYTGQAYNEQFF | TGTGCCAGCAGCCTGTACACGGGACAGGCCTACAATGAGCAGTTCTTC
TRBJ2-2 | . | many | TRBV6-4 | CASTRDPEVTGELFF | TGTGCCAGCACCAGAGACCCCGAAGTAACCGGGGAGCTGTTTTTT
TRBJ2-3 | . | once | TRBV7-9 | CASNLRGGNTDTQYF | TGTGCCAGCAACCTCAGGGGGGGGAACACAGATACGCAGTATTTT
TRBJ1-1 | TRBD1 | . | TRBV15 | CATSINTGTGEAFF | TGTGCCACCAGCATAAACACCGGGACAGGGGAAGCTTTCTTT
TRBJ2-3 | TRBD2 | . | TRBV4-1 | CASSQDPLAGGPYTDTQYF | TGCGCCAGCAGCCAAGATCCACTAGCGGGAGGGCCCTACACAGATACGCAGTATTTT
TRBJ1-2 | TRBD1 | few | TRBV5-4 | CASRRDRGDYGYTF | TGTGCCAGCAGGCGGGACAGGGGAGACTATGGCTACACCTTC
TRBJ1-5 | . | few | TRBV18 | CASSYGGAGGNQPQHF | TGTGCCAGCTCCTACGGAGGGGCCGGGGGCAATCAGCCCCAGCATTTT
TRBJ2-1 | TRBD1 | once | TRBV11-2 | CASSLRWTGRNEQFF | TGTGCCAGCAGCTTAAGGTGGACAGGGAGGAATGAGCAGTTCTTC
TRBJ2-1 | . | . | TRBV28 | CASSSQGSSYNEQFF | TGTGCCAGCAGTTCGCAGGGGAGCTCCTACAATGAGCAGTTCTTC
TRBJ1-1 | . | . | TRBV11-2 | CASSPSNRGENTEAFF | TGTGCCAGCAGCCCATCAAATAGGGGGGAAAACACTGAAGCTTTCTTT
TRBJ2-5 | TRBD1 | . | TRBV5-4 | CASSPYGQEGTQYF | TGTGCCAGCAGCCCCTACGGACAGGAAGGGACCCAGTACTTC
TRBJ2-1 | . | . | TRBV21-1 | CASSKGAADYNEQFF | TGTGCCAGCAGCAAAGGAGCGGCGGATTACAATGAGCAGTTCTTC
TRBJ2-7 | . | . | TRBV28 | CASKEGFVDEQYF | TGTGCCAGCAAAGAGGGTTTTGTCGACGAGCAGTACTTC
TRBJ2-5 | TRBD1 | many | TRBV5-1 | CASSTTRQGAEETQYF | TGCGCCAGCAGCACCACGAGACAGGGGGCGGAAGAGACCCAGTACTTC
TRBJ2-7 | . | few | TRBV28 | CASSTFWRASSYEQYF | TGTGCCAGCAGTACTTTCTGGCGGGCAAGCTCCTACGAGCAGTACTTC
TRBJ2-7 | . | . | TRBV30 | CAWSRDLESSEQYF | TGTGCCTGGAGTAGAGACTTAGAATCCAGCGAGCAGTACTTC
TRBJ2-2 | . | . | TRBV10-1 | CASSLGTGELFF | TGCGCCAGCAGCCTAGGCACCGGGGAGCTGTTTTTT
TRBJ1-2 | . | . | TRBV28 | CASSLSGDPRGYTF | TGTGCCAGCAGTTTATCTGGGGATCCTCGTGGCTACACCTTC
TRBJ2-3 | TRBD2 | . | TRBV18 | CASSPYSGRRADTQYF | TGTGCCAGCTCACCATATAGCGGGAGGAGGGCAGATACGCAGTATTTT
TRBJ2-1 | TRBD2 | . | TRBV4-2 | CASSQDGLAGADEQFF | TGTGCCAGCAGCCAAGATGGGCTAGCGGGAGCGGATGAGCAGTTCTTC
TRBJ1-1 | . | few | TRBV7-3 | CASSVAKNTEAFF | TGTGCCAGCAGCGTCGCAAAGAACACTGAAGCTTTCTTT
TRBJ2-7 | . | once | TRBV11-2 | CASSLIAVGNSYEQYF | TGTGCCAGCAGCTTAATTGCGGTCGGAAATTCCTACGAGCAGTACTTC
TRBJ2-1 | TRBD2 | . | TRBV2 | CASSAGLAGLNEQFF | TGTGCCAGCAGCGCCGGACTAGCGGGTTTGAATGAGCAGTTCTTC
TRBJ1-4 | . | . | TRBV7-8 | CASSAQNEKLFF | TGTGCCAGCAGCGCACAGAATGAAAAACTGTTTTTT
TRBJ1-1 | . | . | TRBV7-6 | CASSLPGSRTEAFF | TGTGCCAGCAGCTTACCAGGGAGTCGGACTGAAGCTTTCTTT
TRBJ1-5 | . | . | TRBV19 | CASRGGGNQPQHF | TGTGCCAGTAGGGGAGGGGGCAATCAGCCCCAGCATTTT
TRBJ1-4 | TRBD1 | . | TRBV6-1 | CASSAVAGGREKLFF | TGTGCCAGCAGTGCTGTGGCAGGGGGACGTGAAAAACTGTTTTTT
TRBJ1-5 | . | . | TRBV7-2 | CASSFRYNQPQHF | TGTGCCAGCAGCTTTCGGTATAATCAGCCCCAGCATTTT
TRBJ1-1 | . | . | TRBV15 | CATSRRNTEAFF | TGTGCCACCAGCAGAAGGAACACTGAAGCTTTCTTT
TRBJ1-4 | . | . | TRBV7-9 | CASSLVRGEELFF | TGTGCCAGCAGCTTAGTCAGGGGCGAAGAACTGTTTTTT
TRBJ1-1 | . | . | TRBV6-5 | CASRPSHTEAFF | TGTGCCAGCAGACCCTCACACACTGAAGCTTTCTTT
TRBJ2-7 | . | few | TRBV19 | CASTNGISYEQYF | TGTGCCAGTACCAACGGAATCTCCTACGAGCAGTACTTC
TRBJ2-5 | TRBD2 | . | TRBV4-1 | CASSQEDFLAGDPETQYF | TGCGCCAGCAGCCAAGAAGATTTTCTAGCGGGGGACCCGGAGACCCAGTACTTC
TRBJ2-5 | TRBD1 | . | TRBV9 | CASSAGGTGDVQETQYF | TGTGCCAGCAGCGCCGGGGGGACAGGGGACGTCCAAGAGACCCAGTACTTC
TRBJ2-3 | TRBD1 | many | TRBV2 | CASRSRGSQDTQYF | TGTGCCAGCCGCTCCAGGGGGTCTCAAGATACGCAGTATTTT
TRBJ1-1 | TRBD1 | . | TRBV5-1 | CASSFRDRVTEAFF | TGCGCCAGCAGCTTCCGGGACAGGGTCACTGAAGCTTTCTTT
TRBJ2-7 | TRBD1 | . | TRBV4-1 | CASSLGVAGGSYEQYF | TGCGCCAGCAGCCTAGGTGTAGCAGGGGGCTCATACGAGCAGTACTTC
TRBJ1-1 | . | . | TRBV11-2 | CASSPTGLAEAFF | TGTGCCAGCAGCCCGACAGGTTTGGCTGAAGCTTTCTTT
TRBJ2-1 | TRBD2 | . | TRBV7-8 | CASSPRSSGRLYNEQFF | TGTGCCAGCAGCCCTCGCTCTAGCGGGAGGTTGTACAATGAGCAGTTCTTC
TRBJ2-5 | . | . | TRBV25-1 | CASSEWASGQETQYF | TGTGCCAGCAGTGAATGGGCCAGCGGGCAAGAGACCCAGTACTTC
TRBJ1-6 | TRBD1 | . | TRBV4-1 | CASSQEWTGGNSPLHF | TGCGCCAGCAGCCAAGAGTGGACAGGGGGTAATTCACCCCTCCACTTT
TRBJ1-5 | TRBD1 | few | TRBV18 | CASSPPGQGSNQPQHF | TGTGCCAGCTCACCACCGGGACAGGGAAGCAATCAGCCCCAGCATTTT
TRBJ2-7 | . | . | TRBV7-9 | CASSSGPRDEQYF | TGTGCCAGCAGCTCCGGCCCCCGCGACGAGCAGTACTTC
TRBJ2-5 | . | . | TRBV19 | CASSTGGGQETQYF | TGTGCCAGTAGTACCGGTGGAGGACAAGAGACCCAGTACTTC
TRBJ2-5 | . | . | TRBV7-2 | CASSLGGRRETQYF | TGTGCCAGCAGCTTAGGGGGAAGGAGGGAGACCCAGTACTTC